A selection of T cell receptor beta chains follows, all from one sample in a study of metastatic and nonmetastatic thyroid tumors. MiXCR was used by TCRdb to re-call the PCR reads. The sample carries approximately 21,000 clones, 20% to 30% recorded once. The material sequenced was tumor tissue. These receptors were collected from a female donor with papillary thyroid cancer or a benign thyroid nodule (not recorded which). Some clones in this sample may be carry-over from other donors' samples. The CDR3 runs from the conserved cysteine through the conserved F or W. D genes are given only for firm matches. Clone size is shown for a subset of rows, as once, few, many or a class of expanded clone.

TRBV6-2/TRBV6-3	TRBJ2-1	TRBD2	medium-sized	CASSYSASGGGEQFF	TGTGCCAGCAGTTACTCGGCTAGCGGGGGAGGTGAGCAGTTCTTC
TRBV29-1	TRBJ2-3	TRBD2	many	CSVEVPILADTQYF	TGCAGCGTTGAAGTCCCAATACTAGCGGATACGCAGTATTTT
TRBV12-3/TRBV12-4	TRBJ2-3	.	many	CASSPGHSTDTQYF	TGTGCCAGCAGTCCGGGACACAGCACAGATACGCAGTATTTT
TRBV6-5	TRBJ2-7	.	medium-sized	CASSPHLTPGPGGHEQYF	TGTGCCAGCAGTCCCCACCTTACGCCGGGACCCGGGGGGCACGAGCAGTACTTC
TRBV7-2	TRBJ2-3	.	.	CASSLGLEGGDKQYF	TGTGCCAGCAGCTTAGGGCTAGAGGGGGGCGATAAGCAGTATTTT
TRBV20-1	TRBJ2-1	.	.	CSAIGARRNYNEQFF	TGCAGTGCTATAGGAGCTAGGCGTAACTACAATGAGCAGTTCTTC
TRBV20-1	TRBJ2-1	TRBD2	.	CSVSSGVAYNEQFF	TGCAGTGTTTCTAGCGGGGTGGCCTACAATGAGCAGTTCTTC
TRBV3-1	TRBJ2-5	TRBD2	.	CASSQVLPGGGETQYF	TGTGCCAGCAGCCAAGTTCTCCCCGGGGGGGGGGAGACCCAGTACTTC
TRBV15	TRBJ1-2	.	.	CATSREGEAAYGYTF	TGTGCCACCAGCAGAGAGGGGGAGGCAGCCTATGGCTACACCTTC
TRBV7-9	TRBJ2-7	.	medium-sized	CASSPQDEQYF	TGTGCCAGCAGCCCCCAGGACGAGCAGTACTTC
TRBV6-2/TRBV6-3	TRBJ1-1	.	few	CASSYAWSTEAFF	TGTGCCAGCAGTTACGCATGGAGCACTGAAGCTTTCTTT
TRBV15	TRBJ1-6	TRBD1	many	CATSRGGQGAYNSPLHF	TGTGCCACCAGCAGAGGTGGACAGGGGGCTTATAATTCACCCCTCCACTTT
TRBV28	TRBJ2-7	.	.	CASSSSYEQYF	TGTGCCAGCAGTTCTTCCTACGAGCAGTACTTC
TRBV7-2	TRBJ2-2	TRBD1	medium-sized	CASSQTGTGIYGGELFF	TGTGCCAGCAGCCAAACCGGGACAGGGATCTATGGCGGGGAGCTGTTTTTT
TRBV4-2	TRBJ2-1	.	once	CASSQDKAGSVNDQFF	TGTGCCAGCAGCCAAGATAAGGCAGGGTCAGTGAATGATCAGTTCTTC
TRBV27	TRBJ2-2	TRBD2	few	CANSPPGGHGELFF	TGTGCCAACAGCCCCCCGGGAGGGCACGGGGAGCTGTTTTTT
TRBV3-1	TRBJ1-6	.	.	CASSQDGYSPLHF	TGTGCCAGCAGCCAAGATGGCTATTCACCCCTCCACTTT
TRBV7-2	TRBJ2-7	TRBD1	.	CASSQDRGRREYF	TGTGCCAGCAGCCAGGACAGGGGGCGAAGGGAGTACTTC
TRBV2	TRBJ2-3	.	many	CASSHPDRNTQYF	TGTGCCAGCAGTCACCCTGACAGAAATACGCAGTATTTT
TRBV7-6	TRBJ2-7	TRBD2	many	CASSSSGYEQYF	TGTGCCAGCAGCTCTAGCGGCTACGAGCAGTACTTC
TRBV6-1	TRBJ2-5	TRBD1	medium-sized	CASRTLQGENPGETQYF	TGTGCCAGCAGGACATTACAGGGGGAGAACCCTGGGGAGACCCAGTACTTC
TRBV5-4	TRBJ2-7	.	many	CASSSPTSSYEQYF	TGTGCCAGCAGCTCCCCGACTAGTTCTTACGAGCAGTACTTC
TRBV6-1	TRBJ2-7	.	few	CASGASSYERYF	TGTGCCAGCGGAGCCTCCTCCTACGAGCGGTACTTC
TRBV5-6	TRBJ2-3	TRBD1	.	CASSSQGVLLDTQYF	TGTGCCAGCAGCTCGCAGGGGGTGTTGTTAGATACGCAGTATTTT
TRBV2	TRBJ2-5	TRBD2	.	CASEPSLGGEGETQYF	TGTGCCAGCGAACCCAGCCTCGGAGGGGAGGGAGAGACCCAGTACTTC
TRBV2	TRBJ1-5	.	.	CASGVRYINQPQHF	TGTGCCAGCGGGGTGAGATATATCAATCAGCCCCAGCATTTT
TRBV6-2/TRBV6-3	TRBJ2-4	TRBD1	many	CASSNPTGPLAKNIQYF	TGTGCCAGCAGCAACCCGACAGGGCCCCTAGCCAAAAACATTCAGTACTTC
TRBV20-1	TRBJ1-1	.	many	CSARGTGGALTEAFF	TGCAGTGCTAGAGGGACCGGCGGGGCGCTCACTGAAGCTTTCTTT
TRBV5-1	TRBJ2-1	.	many	CASSSGQVGPYNEQFF	TGCGCCAGCAGCAGTGGGCAGGTTGGCCCCTACAATGAGCAGTTCTTC
TRBV15	TRBJ2-2	.	many	CATSRDLVAGELFF	TGTGCCACCAGCAGAGATCTTGTGGCCGGGGAGCTGTTTTTT
TRBV18	TRBJ1-1	.	.	CASPPSVKGSNTEAFF	TGTGCCAGCCCACCGTCTGTGAAAGGGTCCAACACTGAAGCTTTCTTT
TRBV6-1	TRBJ2-5	.	.	CASSEAWGWGETQYF	TGTGCCAGCAGTGAAGCGTGGGGTTGGGGGGAGACCCAGTACTTC
TRBV7-9	TRBJ2-1	.	.	CASSLVFNEQFF	TGTGCCAGCAGCTTAGTATTCAATGAGCAGTTCTTC